Each of the 20 T cell receptor beta chains below was sequenced from the same sample in a study of blood T cell repertoires in COVID-19 (dated by TCRdb to about 2020). The library relied on the immunoSEQ multiplex PCR assay. The source is immuneACCESS, and TCRdb retained only in-frame sequences with V and J called. Part of the clones is not carried over; for the studies checked, unresolved V genes explain less than half of this, and the remainder is unexplained. The sample table lists about 330,000 clones, around 83% of them with a count of one. Roughly 1.2% of the sample goes to the ten largest clones. Input material: peripheral blood. Receptors were obtained from a woman between 50 and 59 years old with acute or convalescent COVID-19.

The V gene is TRBV7-9, the J gene TRBJ2-2, with TRBD1 identical over 9 bases. After removal of 7 bases from V and 1 base from J, the junction contained 7 bases not matched to a gene. Germline values: CDR1 SEHNR, CDR2 FQNEAQ (reference sequence). The CDR3 extends over 16 amino acids. DNA of the CDR3: TGTGCCAGCATCATGGGGGACAGGGTGAACACCGGGGAGCTGTTTTTT. Translating gives CASIMGDRVNTGELFF. Using reference TRBV7-9 and TRBJ2-2 for the parts outside the CDR3, the full variable domain is DTGVSQNPRHKITKRGQNVTFRCDPISEHNRLYWYRQTLGQGPEFLTYFQNEAQLEKSRLLSDRFSAERPKGSFSTLEIQRTEQGDSAMYLCASIMGDRVNTGELFFGEGSRLTVL.

As to this clone: Within the sample, other DNA sequences also encode this same CDR3. The chain uses TRBV12-3 or TRBV12-4 and TRBJ1-6, with D perhaps matching TRBD1 (5 bases). The CDR3 is 13 residues long. V was trimmed by 6 bases and J by 8 bases, leaving 11 bases between them. CDR3: CASRVGGYSPLHF. CDR3 sequence (DNA): TGTGCCAGCAGGGTCGGGGGGTATTCACCCCTCCACTTT.

The chain recombines TRBV27 with TRBJ2-1; 8 bases fit TRBD2. Unmatched junction bases numbered 7, after V lost 3 bases and J lost 9 bases. CDR1 MNHEY and CDR2 SMNVEV come from the germline V gene (reference sequence). The CDR3 loop spans 14 amino acids. The CDR3 nucleotides are TGTGCCAGCAGTTTCGAACCGGGGGGGCCTGAGCAGTTCTTC. It translates to CASSFEPGGPEQFF.

The rearrangement uses TRBV18 and TRBJ1-1; 8 nucleotides line up with TRBD1. V trimming: 0 bases; J trimming: 4 bases; junction bases outside the gene matches: 4. Germline V gene sequence: CDR1 KGHSH, CDR2 LQKENI. The CDR3 runs 15 residues. DNA for the CDR3: TGTGCCAGCTCACCACCGGACAGGGTGGGCACTGAAGCTTTCTTT. Its protein is CASSPPDRVGTEAFF.

The chain couples TRBV3-1 (or the pseudogene TRBV3-2) to TRBJ2-7, with 7 bases matching TRBD2. The CDR3 sequence is 14 residues long. Germline loops: CDR1 LGHDT, CDR2 YNNKEL (reference sequence). After removal of 6 bases from V and 2 bases from J, the junction contained 7 bases not matched to a gene. This CDR3 reads CASSLGRGAYEQYV. Here the CDR3 DNA reads TGTGCCAGCAGTCTAGGGAGGGGCGCCTACGAGCAGTACGTC.

CDR3 sequence reads: CASSWARGRGESEAFF. The DNA for the CDR3 is TGTGCCAGCAGTTGGGCCCGAGGCAGGGGGGAGAGTGAAGCTTTCTTT. The chain joins TRBV28 to TRBJ1-1; the match to TRBD1 covers 7 bases. Trimming at V came to 4 bases and at J to 7 bases, leaving 15 bases not matched to a gene. From germline, CDR1 is MDHEN and CDR2 SYDVKM. The CDR3 sequence is 16 residues long.

In regard to this clone: Other DNA variants within this sample encode the same CDR3. The J gene is TRBJ1-1, the V gene TRBV6-4; 8 positions agree with TRBD1. Germline lookup yields CDR1 MRHNA and CDR2 SNTAGT. The CDR3 sequence is 14 residues long. Unmatched junction bases numbered 3, after V lost 5 bases and J lost 1 base. The CDR3 spells CASSLGQGNTEAFF. For the CDR3, the DNA is TGTGCCAGCAGTCTAGGACAGGGGAACACTGAAGCTTTCTTT.

V and J are TRBV15 and TRBJ1-2; TRBD1 agrees at 8 bases. The germline gives CDR1 LNHNV, CDR2 YYDKDF (reference sequence). The trim removed 4 bases at V and 6 bases at J, leaving 7 bases unmatched. CDR3 length: 14 residues. CDR3 sequence reads: CATSTFRGLNGYTF. The CDR3 coding sequence is TGTGCCACCAGCACATTCAGGGGGCTGAATGGCTACACCTTC.

The CDR3 nucleotides are TGTGCCTGGAGAGGGGGGGATAATTCACCCCTCCACTTT. The encoded protein is CAWRGGDNSPLHF. The chain links TRBV30 to TRBJ1-6; D might be TRBD1 (6 bases). This CDR3 comprises 13 residues. Trimming pared 3 bases from V and 5 bases from J, leaving 8 bases between. CDR1 GTSNPN and CDR2 SVGIG come from the germline V gene (reference sequence). The full variable domain, rest sourced from reference TRBV30 and TRBJ1-6, is SQTIHQWPATLVQPVGSPLSLECTVEGTSNPNLYWYRQAAGRGLQLLFYSVGIGQISSEVPQNLSASRPQDRQFILSSKKLLLSDSGFYLCAWRGGDNSPLHFGNGTRLTVT.

CDR3 loop: CASSSNNRVYSGANVLTF. As DNA, the CDR3 is TGCGCCAGCAGTAGCAATAACAGGGTGTACTCTGGGGCCAACGTCCTGACTTTC. The chain uses TRBV10-2 and TRBJ2-6; a weak D match, TRBD1 (6 bases). Trimming shortened V by 5 bases and J by 0 bases, and 17 bases separated the two germline ends. In germline, CDR1 is WSHSY, CDR2 SAAADI. The CDR3 is 18 amino acids.

The chain recombines TRBV5-6 with TRBJ1-6, with 8 bases lining up with TRBD1. The CDR3 totals 14 residues. Germline-derived CDR1 and CDR2 are SGHDT and YYEEEE. The V segment lost 4 bases and the J segment 10 bases; nucleotides outside the gene matches: 7. CDR3 DNA: TGTGCCAGCAGCCGGACAGGGAGGGGATCACCCCTCCACTTT. Translating it yields CASSRTGRGSPLHF.

This rearrangement joins TRBV18 to TRBJ2-3; no clear D gene. CDR3 length: 11 amino acids. Germline lookup yields CDR1 KGHSH and CDR2 LQKENI. With 3 bases removed from V and 11 bases from J, the gap between germline ends came to 9 bases. Here the CDR3 reads CASSPDNRQYF. The CDR3 DNA reads as TGTGCCAGCTCACCCGACAATCGGCAGTATTTT.

The chain links TRBV6-5 to TRBJ2-1; 8 bases are shared with TRBD1. V lost 2 bases, J lost 5 bases, and 2 bases stayed unmatched. In germline, CDR1 is MNHEY, CDR2 SVGAGI. The CDR3 is made up of 14 amino acids. As DNA, the CDR3 is TGTGCCAGCAGTTACGAGACAGGGGACAATGAGCAGTTCTTC. Translation gives CASSYETGDNEQFF.

The CDR3 DNA is TGTGCCACCAGCGACTTCGCAGATACGCAGTATTTT. It encodes CATSDFADTQYF. The genes are TRBV15 and TRBJ2-3; D remains unclear. Germline V gene sequence: CDR1 LNHNV, CDR2 YYDKDF (reference sequence). V was shortened by 5 bases and J by 4 bases, with 7 bases between the two germline ends. The CDR3 spans 12 residues. Using reference TRBV15 and TRBJ2-3 for the parts outside the CDR3, the full variable domain is DAMVIQNPRYQVTQFGKPVTLSCSQTLNHNVMYWYQQKSSQAPKLLFHYYDKDFNNEADTPDNFQSRRPNTSFCFLDIRSPGLGDTAMYLCATSDFADTQYFGPGTRLTVL.

This chain uses TRBV7-9 with TRBJ1-3; perhaps TRBD1 as D (5 bases). Trimming cost V 2 bases and J 1 base, with 15 bases left between them. Looked up from germline, CDR1 is SEHNR and CDR2 is FQNEAQ (reference sequence). This CDR3 contains 17 residues. CDR3 nucleotide sequence: TGTGCCAGCAGCTTATTTGACTTCGACAGTTCTGGAAACACCATATATTTT. Translating it yields CASSLFDFDSSGNTIYF.

This chain joins TRBV19 and TRBJ1-1; maybe TRBD1 (5 bases). CDR1 is LNHDA, CDR2 SQIVND, per germline (reference sequence). The CDR3 covers 14 residues. V was trimmed by 6 bases and J by 4 bases, leaving 15 bases between them. The CDR3 sequence is CASSRSGLGTEAFF. CDR3 nucleotide sequence: TGTGCCAGTAGCCGGTCAGGGTTGGGCACTGAAGCTTTCTTT.

The table lists this clone with a count of one. The V and J genes are TRBV5-1 and TRBJ2-1; 12 nucleotides agree with TRBD1. The CDR3 is made up of 17 amino acids. V was clipped by 1 base and J by 8 bases; unmatched bases: 10. Per the germline V gene, CDR1 is SGHRS and CDR2 is YFSETQ. CDR3 region: CASSLLGPGQGAYEQFF. CDR3 nucleotides: TGCGCCAGCAGCTTGTTGGGGCCGGGACAGGGGGCCTATGAGCAGTTCTTC. Variable domain in full (rest from reference TRBV5-1 and TRBJ2-1): KAGVTQTPRYLIKTRGQQVTLSCSPISGHRSVSWYQQTPGQGLQFLFEYFSETQRNKGNFPGRFSGRQFSNSRSEMNVSTLELGDSALYLCASSLLGPGQGAYEQFFGPGTRLTVL.

V and J are TRBV6-4 and TRBJ1-1; D is unresolved. The CDR3 has 13 residues. V was clipped by 1 base and J by 3 bases, with 6 bases between them. The germline CDR1 and CDR2 sequences are MRHNA and SNTAGT. DNA for the CDR3: TGTGCCAGCAGTGACTTGAGTTACACTGAAGCTTTCTTT. This codes for CASSDLSYTEAFF.

The rearrangement uses TRBV29-1 and TRBJ1-2, with D tentatively TRBD1 (5 bases). V dropped 3 bases and J dropped 4 bases, with 9 bases sitting between them. Germline loops: CDR1 SQVTM, CDR2 ANQGSEA. This CDR3 comprises 12 residues. In nucleotides, the CDR3 is TGCAGCGTTGAGTGGCAGGGCTATGGCTACACCTTC. This sequence encodes CSVEWQGYGYTF. Combining the CDR3 with reference TRBV29-1 and TRBJ1-2 gives the whole variable domain SAVISQKPSRDICQRGTSLTIQCQVDSQVTMMFWYRQQPGQSLTLIATANQGSEATYESGFVIDKFPISRPNLTFSTLTVSNMSPEDSSIYLCSVEWQGYGYTFGSGTRLTVV.

This clone was observed a few times. The chain has TRBV5-6 and TRBJ2-7, with 8 bases identical to TRBD2. After removal of 2 bases from V and 4 bases from J, the junction contained 5 bases not matched to a gene. This CDR3 is built from 14 residues. Per the germline V gene, CDR1 is SGHDT and CDR2 is YYEEEE. CDR3 DNA: TGTGCCAGCAGCTTAGGCAGCGGGAGATACGAGCAGTACTTC. Translation gives CASSLGSGRYEQYF.